This TCR beta chain is drawn from a study of cytomegalovirus exposure and HLA in healthy donors. General observations from the study: Indistinguishable V segments, including TRBV6-2 and TRBV6-3, were excluded. Reportedly, TCR beta sequences accurately predicted HLA-A and HLA-B alleles in most subjects. It was confirmed in vitro that three of the CMV-associated chains were specific for CMV antigens.

Everyone who donated was a healthy bone marrow donor. The CDR3 is 14 residues long. The V and J ends lost 5 bases and 10 bases, in that order; junction bases with no gene match: 9. Germline loops: CDR1 SGHVS, CDR2 FQNEAQ. As for this clone: Its antigen is as yet unknown.

60 Vbeta and 13 Jbeta primers were used in PCR. The table came from immunoSEQ multiplex PCR; TCRdb's copy has only in-frame clones and leaves some out. This table has tens of thousands of clones, roughly 73% appearing once. The source material was PBMCs. V is TRBV7-8 and J is TRBJ1-5; 9 nucleotides agree with TRBD1. This sequence was found in a man between 40 and 49 years old in good health and CMV-seronegative. This CDR3 is CASSRDRDRFPQHF. CDR3 DNA sequence: TGTGCCAGCAGCCGGGACAGGGACAGGTTTCCCCAGCATTTT.